This paragraph reports one T cell receptor beta chain. CDR1 is LNHDA and CDR2 is SQIVND in the germline V gene (reference sequence). The CDR3 has 14 amino acids. This record comes from a study of T cells expressing NK-cell markers. Template switching by 5'RACE with UMIs generated the TCR beta cDNA. TCRdb reprocessed the 5' RACE reads, keeping one entry per CDR3 protein, no DNA. The sample totals just under 150,000 distinct CDR3 sequences. This TCR was sampled from a man aged 18 to 29 in good health. Input material: blood T cells: a sorted CD56 or NKG2C T cell subset, CD4+ or CD8+ T cells, or bulk PBMC T cells (not recorded which). The chain carries TRBV19 and TRBJ2-4; TCRdb indicates TRBD2, and absent DNA this call remains unverified. The CDR3 spells CASNGLLAKNIQYF.